Listed here is a single T cell receptor beta chain. The antigen is undetermined. After constant-region reverse-primer amplification, full-length variable regions underwent semi-nested PCR with Nested Universal Primer A. TCRdb itself ran the 5' RACE reads through MiXCR, one entry per CDR3 protein. The sample lists about 59,000 distinct CDR3 sequences, more than 20% seen once, with 3.2% in the top ten. V shed 2 bases and J 2 bases; nucleotides not matched to a gene: 6. The CDR3 contains 15 residues. CDR1 is SGHRS, CDR2 YFSETQ, per germline. Study-level results: The larger cohort examined one V-J beta rearrangement, not whole repertoires. The TCR gene usage of tumor memory CD4+ T cells clustered together with blood and lymph node memory CD4+ cells and with lymph node naive CD4+ cells. Tumor Tregs overlapped most with tumor, then blood, naive CD4+ cells.

The sorted Tregs were CD4+CD25+CD127-/low cells. The chain links TRBV5-1 to TRBJ1-2, with TRBD1 identical over 7 bases. This clonotype originated in a female donor with breast cancer. Source material: tumor-infiltrating Tregs sorted from the breast tumor. CDR3 loop: CASSFEGAKNYGYTF. The CDR3 bases are TGCGCCAGCAGCTTCGAGGGGGCGAAGAACTATGGCTACACCTTC.